The entry that follows covers one T cell receptor beta chain sequence. Its antigen is undetermined. This CDR3 has 15 amino acids. Per the germline V gene, CDR1 is SGHRS and CDR2 is YFSETQ. The repertoire was sequenced with immunoSEQ multiplex PCR; TCRdb's copy has only in-frame clones and lacks some. The table records 100,000 to 120,000 clones, around nine tenths of them present only once. These data originate in a study of cytomegalovirus exposure and HLA in healthy donors. Regarding the study as a whole: TCR sequences were mostly rare, though some public TCRs occurred in many donors.

The clonotype originates from a woman between 18 and 29 years old in good health and CMV-seronegative. V and J are TRBV5-1 and TRBJ2-5; D might be TRBD1 (6 bases). The J call may be faulty, since TRBJ2-7 better matches the DNA end. Source material: PBMCs. The CDR3 sequence: CASSRPDRNSYEQYF. The CDR3 region has the DNA TGCGCCAGCAGCCGGCCCGACAGGAATTCCTACGAGCAGTACTTC.